Each of the 7 T cell receptor beta chains below was sequenced from the same sample in a study of T cells in Graves' hyperthyroidism and ophthalmopathy. Amplification of TCR beta CDR3 regions used RNA as the template. A first-round RT-PCR of the TCR CDR3 used the HTBI primer set. MiXCR, run by TCRdb on the multiplex PCR reads, gives a single entry per CDR3 protein. The sample has 300,000 or so distinct CDR3 sequences, approximately 17% seen once. Sequencing was carried out using blood. Receptor source: a young man with Graves' hyperthyroidism.

For the CDR3, the DNA is TGCAGTGCGTCCCCACTAGCGGGTATTAACAATGAGCAGTTCTTC. Amino acids: CSASPLAGINNEQFF. This rearrangement joins TRBV20-1 to TRBJ2-1; 9 bases match TRBD2. The CDR3 runs to 15 residues. The V segment lost 6 bases and the J segment 5 bases; nucleotides outside the gene matches: 11. CDR1 and CDR2 from the germline V gene are DFQATT and SNEGSKA (reference sequence).

At least ten counts were recorded for this clonotype. The chain carries TRBV20-1 and TRBJ2-1; D perhaps matches TRBD2 (5 bases). CDR1 is DFQATT and CDR2 is SNEGSKA in the germline V gene (reference sequence). The V gene lost 3 bases and the J gene lost 7 bases, with 19 bases spanning the gap. The CDR3 runs to 15 residues. The CDR3 nucleotides read TGCAGTGCTAGCCTCCCCCGGACTTTGAGGAATGAGCAGTTCTTC. Residues: CSASLPRTLRNEQFF.

This chain links TRBV25-1 with TRBJ2-1, with 7 bases identical to TRBD1. The CDR3 contains 13 residues. The J segment lost 8 bases and the V segment lost 4 bases, leaving 5 bases of the junction unmatched. Germline CDR1 reads MGHDK; CDR2 reads SYGVNS. The CDR3 nucleotides are TGTGCCAGCAGTGCTTACAGGGGACATGAGCAGTTCTTC. It codes for CASSAYRGHEQFF.

This clonotype was seen repeatedly, ten times or more. V is TRBV7-8 and J is TRBJ2-1; 11 bases are a match to TRBD2. The J segment lost 6 bases and the V segment lost 5 bases, leaving 3 bases of the junction unmatched. This CDR3 is built from 14 residues. CDR1 is SGHVS and CDR2 is FQNEAQ in the germline V gene. The CDR3 nucleotides are TGTGCCAGCAGCCCGGGACTAGCGGTCAATGAGCAGTTCTTC. Translation gives CASSPGLAVNEQFF.

The chain links TRBV27 to TRBJ2-7, with TRBD2 as a possible D gene (7 bases). The CDR3 consists of 15 residues. Germline-derived CDR1 and CDR2 are MNHEY and SMNVEV (reference sequence). V shed 4 bases and J shed 3 bases, with 16 bases lying between them. The CDR3 bases are TGTGCCAGCAGTTATATGGGGGGGCAGCGCTACGAGCAGTACTTC. Protein sequence: CASSYMGGQRYEQYF.

This clonotype was seen a few times. This chain connects TRBV2 to TRBJ1-2; TRBD1 matches at 8 bases. Germline V gene lookup returns CDR1 SNHLY and CDR2 FYNNEI. The CDR3 runs to 13 residues. Trimming removed 11 bases from V and 6 bases from J; junction bases left unmatched: 11. The CDR3 nucleotides are TGTGCCGCTTCCCGGGCAGGGGGCCATGGCTACACCTTC. Translation: CAASRAGGHGYTF.

The chain uses TRBV15 and TRBJ2-1; D possibly corresponds to TRBD2 (6 bases). The V gene's germline CDR1 is LNHNV and CDR2 YYDKDF (reference sequence). V lost 1 base and J 5 bases, leaving 12 bases between the germline ends. The CDR3 runs to 15 residues. The CDR3 DNA sequence: TGTGCCACCAGCAGAGGACGGGAGCCCAACAATGAGCAGTTCTTC. Protein sequence: CATSRGREPNNEQFF.